These 30 T cell receptor beta chains were sequenced from one sample in a study of T cells after yellow fever vaccination. TCRdb ran MiXCR on the 5' RACE reads and lists one entry per CDR3 protein. The sample lists fewer than 350,000 distinct CDR3 sequences; around 3.9% were seen once. The sample was PBMCs, taken on the day of the yellow fever booster vaccination. The receptors derive from a man in his late teens or twenties who received the YFV17D yellow fever vaccine.

J is TRBJ2-2 and V is TRBV7-9; D may be TRBD2 (6 bases). Germline V gene sequence: CDR1 SEHNR, CDR2 FQNEAQ (reference sequence). V dropped 5 bases and J dropped 2 bases, with 18 bases sitting between them. CDR3 length: 17 residues. The CDR3 here is CASSLGFLAKNTGELFF. The CDR3 nucleotides read TGTGCCAGCAGCCTAGGGTTTCTAGCGAAAAACACCGGGGAGCTGTTTTTT.

The V call is TRBV7-9, the J call TRBJ1-2; 11 positions match TRBD1. Germline lookup yields CDR1 SEHNR and CDR2 FQNEAQ (reference sequence). This CDR3 region has 13 residues. The ends lost 11 bases at V and 5 bases at J; junction bases unmatched: 7. CDR3: CAGAGQGEYGYTF. For the CDR3, the DNA is TGTGCCGGAGCGGGACAGGGGGAGTATGGCTACACCTTC. Combining the CDR3 with reference TRBV7-9 and TRBJ1-2 gives the whole variable domain DTGVSQNPRHKITKRGQNVTFRCDPISEHNRLYWYRQTLGQGPEFLTYFQNEAQLEKSRLLSDRFSAERPKGSFSTLEIQRTEQGDSAMYLCAGAGQGEYGYTFGSGTRLTVV.

The chain couples TRBV7-9 to TRBJ1-4; maybe TRBD1 (5 bases). CDR1 and CDR2 (germline): SEHNR, FQNEAQ (reference sequence). Trimming removed 1 base from V and 1 base from J, with 10 bases in between. The CDR3 sequence is 16 residues long. The CDR3 loop is CASSLGHGGTNEKLFF. The DNA of the CDR3 is TGTGCCAGCAGCTTAGGACACGGGGGAACTAATGAAAAACTGTTTTTT.

This clonotype was seen only a few times. The chain recombines TRBV11-3 with TRBJ2-1; 9 bases align to TRBD2. The germline V gene has CDR1 SGHNT and CDR2 YENEEA. This CDR3 is built from 16 residues. Losses at the gene ends were 4 bases for V and 7 bases for J; bases not matched to a gene: 11. The CDR3 sequence: CASSSLAGGPSNEQFF. The CDR3 DNA reads as TGTGCCAGCAGCTCCCTGGCGGGGGGGCCCTCTAATGAGCAGTTCTTC.

This clonotype was found many times. The chain recombines TRBV3-1 with TRBJ2-2; D gene uncertain. CDR1 LGHDT and CDR2 YNNKEL come from the germline V gene (reference sequence). CDR3 length: 15 residues. Between the trimmed V and J ends, which lost 3 bases and 8 bases, there was a span of 16 bases. The CDR3 reads CASSQSRLGRGELFF. The CDR3, as DNA: TGTGCCAGCAGCCAGTCCCGACTTGGTCGTGGGGAGCTGTTTTTT.

Only a few counts were recorded for this clonotype. This chain links TRBV3-1 with TRBJ2-3; D is possibly TRBD2 (6 bases). This CDR3 is built from 16 residues. Germline V lookup: CDR1 LGHDT, CDR2 YNNKEL (reference sequence). Trimming took off 8 bases at V and 5 bases at J, with 23 bases between the two ends. CDR3: CASALTSGYGLDTQYF. For the CDR3, the DNA is TGTGCCAGCGCATTAACGAGCGGGTATGGCTTAGATACGCAGTATTTT.

At least ten counts were recorded for this clonotype. The chain joins TRBV7-8 to TRBJ2-1; possibly TRBD2 for D (7 bases). The germline V gene has CDR1 SGHVS and CDR2 FQNEAQ. The CDR3 runs 17 residues. V lost 5 bases and J 6 bases, leaving 23 bases between the germline ends. CDR3 nucleotide sequence: TGTGCCAGCAGCACTGGAGGTGGGGGGGCCGGTCTCAATGAGCAGTTCTTC. It specifies CASSTGGGGAGLNEQFF. Complete variable domain (other parts from reference TRBV7-8 and TRBJ2-1): GAGVSQSPRYKVAKRGQDVALRCDPISGHVSLFWYQQALGQGPEFLTYFQNEAQLDKSGLPSDRFFAERPEGSVSTLKIQRTQQEDSAVYLCASSTGGGGAGLNEQFFGPGTRLTVL.

This rearrangement joins TRBV20-1 to TRBJ1-5; no reliable D call. The CDR3 runs to 13 residues. V dropped 3 bases and J dropped 3 bases, with 9 bases sitting between them. Germline lookup yields CDR1 DFQATT and CDR2 SNEGSKA (reference sequence). The CDR3 DNA is TGCAGTGCTAGTAAAGGGTTCAATCAGCCCCAGCATTTT. Protein product: CSASKGFNQPQHF.

This clonotype came up many times. The gene calls are TRBV20-1 and TRBJ2-7; weak D call: TRBD2 (6 bases). This CDR3 is built from 15 residues. V lost 1 base, J lost 1 base, and 14 bases lay in between. Germline values: CDR1 DFQATT, CDR2 SNEGSKA (reference sequence). CDR3 sequence: CSARVRGVPSYEQYF. CDR3 in DNA: TGCAGTGCTAGAGTCCGCGGGGTGCCGTCCTACGAGCAGTACTTC.

This clonotype was counted a few times. This may come from a read error, since a much larger clone is one base off. CDR3 sequence reads: CASRQDSNQPQHF. The CDR3 DNA follows: TGTGCCAGCAGACAGGATAGCAATCAGCCCCAGCATTTT. This chain uses TRBV6-2 or TRBV6-3 with TRBJ1-5, with a possible D match to TRBD1 (5 bases). CDR1 and CDR2 from the germline V gene are MNHEY and SVGEGT. The CDR3 runs 13 residues. The V end was cut by 6 bases, the J end by 0 bases, with 6 bases between.

This clonotype was seen a few times. The chain recombines TRBV29-1 with TRBJ2-7, with a tentative D call TRBD1 (5 bases). Germline V gene data show CDR1 as SQVTM and CDR2 as ANQGSEA. V lost 3 bases and J lost 3, with 6 bases in between. CDR3 length: 11 residues. The CDR3 region is CSVETDYEQYV. The DNA of the CDR3 is TGCAGCGTTGAGACAGACTACGAGCAGTACGTC.

At least ten counts were recorded for this clonotype. The chain links TRBV3-1 to TRBJ2-1; the match to TRBD2 covers 16 bases. The length of the CDR3 is 17 residues. Looked up from germline, CDR1 is LGHDT and CDR2 is YNNKEL (reference sequence). Losses at the gene ends were 1 base for V and 9 bases for J; bases not matched to a gene: 6. The CDR3 DNA reads as TGTGCCAGCAGCCAAGTCGCAGGGACTAGCGGGGGGGGTGAGCAGTTCTTC. This sequence encodes CASSQVAGTSGGGEQFF.

This clonotype was observed at least ten times. The rearrangement links TRBV24-1 to TRBJ1-1, with 8 nucleotides matching TRBD1. The length of the CDR3 is 13 residues. The V gene end was trimmed by 3 bases and the J gene end by 8 bases; junction bases not matched to a gene: 4. Germline-derived CDR1 and CDR2 are KGHDR and SFDVKD. For the CDR3, the DNA is TGTGCCACCAGTGATACCCCAGGGGGCGAAGCTTTCTTT. Translation gives CATSDTPGGEAFF.

This clonotype was observed at least ten times. This sequence joins TRBV7-9 and TRBJ1-4; D not resolved. Germline loops: CDR1 SEHNR, CDR2 FQNEAQ (reference sequence). This CDR3 spans 15 amino acids. The V gene lost 1 base and the J gene lost 7 bases, with 13 bases spanning the gap. The CDR3 coding sequence is TGTGCCAGCAGCTTAGGAGGCTCCTGGGGTGAAAAACTGTTTTTT. This encodes CASSLGGSWGEKLFF.

At least ten counts were recorded for this clonotype. The chain has TRBV12-3 or TRBV12-4 and TRBJ2-1; 8 nucleotides line up with TRBD2. V trimming: 7 bases; J trimming: 8 bases; junction bases outside the gene matches: 10. CDR3 size: 14 residues. The CDR3 sequence: CASKPGGRRDEQFF. For the CDR3, the DNA is TGTGCCAGCAAACCGGGGGGGAGGCGTGATGAGCAGTTCTTC.

The chain combines TRBV5-4 with TRBJ1-2; 8 bases line up with TRBD1. Germline assignment: CDR1 SGHNT and CDR2 YYREEE (reference sequence). This CDR3 has 15 residues. V dropped 0 bases and J dropped 4; count of bases not matched to a gene: 5. For the CDR3, the DNA is TGTGCCAGCAGCTTGGTTTTCAGGGGGCCCTATGGCTACACCTTC. This translates into CASSLVFRGPYGYTF.

This clonotype has ten or more counts. CDR3 sequence: CASSAATLRGGLGGELFF. The DNA of the CDR3 is TGTGCCAGCAGTGCCGCGACTTTGCGGGGGGGCCTCGGCGGGGAGCTGTTTTTT. The chain carries TRBV12-3 or TRBV12-4 and TRBJ2-2, with 9 bases identical to TRBD2. J was trimmed by 7 bases and V by 5 bases; bases with no gene match: 17. The CDR3 is made up of 18 amino acids.

The gene calls are TRBV30 and TRBJ1-5, with a weak D call TRBD1 (6 bases). In germline, CDR1 is GTSNPN, CDR2 SVGIG (reference sequence). With 3 bases removed from V and 3 bases from J, the gap between germline ends came to 9 bases. The CDR3 loop spans 13 amino acids. The CDR3 protein is CAWRGTHNQPQHF. In DNA form, the CDR3 reads TGTGCCTGGAGAGGGACACACAATCAGCCCCAGCATTTT.

The chain has TRBV27 and TRBJ1-3, with TRBD1 matching over 10 bases. Germline-derived CDR1 and CDR2 are MNHEY and SMNVEV (reference sequence). Trimming removed 5 bases from V and 4 bases from J; junction bases left unmatched: 5. The CDR3 has 15 residues. DNA for the CDR3: TGTGCCAGCAGTCGGGACAGGGGAGAAGGAAACACCATATATTTT. Residues: CASSRDRGEGNTIYF.

This clonotype was recorded many times. The chain joins TRBV6-5 to TRBJ2-7, with a possible D match to TRBD1 (6 bases). Per germline, CDR1 MNHEY and CDR2 SVGAGI. The V end was cut by 0 bases, the J end by 2 bases, with 11 bases between. There are 15 residues in the CDR3. This CDR3 reads CASSYSAGDTYEQYF. The DNA of the CDR3 is TGTGCCAGCAGTTACTCGGCAGGGGATACCTACGAGCAGTACTTC.

This rearrangement joins TRBV7-9 to TRBJ2-3; 12 bases fit TRBD2. V shed 5 bases, J shed 1 base, and the junction held 7 bases outside the gene matches. The CDR3 runs 17 residues. Germline CDR1 is SEHNR and CDR2 is FQNEAQ (reference sequence). CDR3: CASSHTLAGGRTDTQYF. The DNA for the CDR3 is TGTGCCAGCAGCCACACACTAGCGGGGGGCCGCACAGATACGCAGTATTTT. The variable domain in full, completed from reference TRBV7-9 and TRBJ2-3, reads DTGVSQNPRHKITKRGQNVTFRCDPISEHNRLYWYRQTLGQGPEFLTYFQNEAQLEKSRLLSDRFSAERPKGSFSTLEIQRTEQGDSAMYLCASSHTLAGGRTDTQYFGPGTRLTVL.

This clonotype appeared once. A read error may account for a junction end that differs from germline. This chain joins TRBV7-8 and TRBJ2-5, with a tentative D call TRBD2 (5 bases). This CDR3 contains 14 residues. Germline V gene lookup returns CDR1 SGHVS and CDR2 FQNEAQ. The CDR3 region is CASSPRVGWESQYF. CDR3 coding DNA: TGTGCCAGCAGCCCGCGTGTGGGGTGGGAGAGCCAGTACTTC.

V is TRBV6-2 or TRBV6-3 and J is TRBJ1-4, with D perhaps matching TRBD1 (6 bases). The CDR3 is made up of 16 amino acids. Germline CDR1 is MNHEY and CDR2 is SVGEGT. V lost 2 bases, J lost 7 bases, and 17 bases lay in between. Here the CDR3 reads CASSYSRQVLAEKLFF. In DNA, the CDR3 is TGTGCCAGCAGTTACAGTCGACAGGTCCTCGCTGAAAAACTGTTTTTT.

This chain joins TRBV7-2 and TRBJ2-3, with D perhaps matching TRBD1 or TRBD2 (5 bases each). V was clipped by 3 bases and J by 9 bases, with 13 bases between them. The CDR3 is 13 amino acids. Germline-derived CDR1 and CDR2 are SGHTA and FQGNSA. The CDR3 coding sequence is TGTGCCAGCAGCTTGGGACCCCCCTCCACGCAGTATTTT. As protein: CASSLGPPSTQYF.

This clonotype was detected many times. The chain recombines TRBV6-1 with TRBJ2-7; D ambiguous. V was pared by 4 bases and J by 2 bases, with 6 bases between. Germline V gene sequence: CDR1 MNHNS, CDR2 SASEGT. The CDR3 sequence is 12 residues long. CDR3 coding DNA: TGTGCCAGCAGTGGCAGTCCCTACGAGCAGTACTTC. Its protein is CASSGSPYEQYF.

This clonotype appeared many times. V is TRBV5-1 and J is TRBJ2-2; 9 positions agree with TRBD2. CDR3 size: 14 residues. J lost 2 bases, V lost 5 bases, and 1 base had no gene match. The germline gives CDR1 SGHRS, CDR2 YFSETQ. This chain's CDR3 is CASRTSGNTGELFF. CDR3 coding DNA: TGCGCCAGCAGGACTAGCGGCAACACCGGGGAGCTGTTTTTT.

At least ten counts were recorded for this clonotype. J is TRBJ2-2 and V is TRBV11-2, with 10 bases identical to TRBD2. With V trimmed by 8 bases and J by 4 bases, 7 bases remained unmatched. Germline-derived CDR1 and CDR2 are SGHAT and FQNNGV. The CDR3 has 15 residues. The CDR3 DNA is TGTGCCAGCTGGGGGGGACTAGCGCTCACCGGGGAGCTGTTTTTT. Amino acid sequence: CASWGGLALTGELFF. Complete variable domain (other parts from reference TRBV11-2 and TRBJ2-2): EAGVAQSPRYKIIEKRQSVAFWCNPISGHATLYWYQQILGQGPKLLIQFQNNGVVDDSQLPKDRFSAERLKGVDSTLKIQPAKLEDSAVYLCASWGGLALTGELFFGEGSRLTVL.

The V gene is TRBV5-6, the J gene TRBJ2-1; 12 bases agree with TRBD2. Germline V gene data show CDR1 as SGHDT and CDR2 as YYEEEE. J was trimmed by 6 bases and V by 4 bases; bases with no gene match: 2. CDR3 size: 14 residues. The DNA for the CDR3 is TGTGCCAGCAGCCTGACTAGCGGGAGCAATGAGCAGTTCTTC. Residues: CASSLTSGSNEQFF.

The chain joins TRBV30 to TRBJ1-2; D is unresolved. Germline V lookup: CDR1 GTSNPN, CDR2 SVGIG (reference sequence). This CDR3 region has 12 residues. This CDR3 reads CAEGNSNYGYTF. For the CDR3, the DNA is TGTGCGGAGGGAAACTCAAACTATGGCTACACCTTC. The full variable domain, completed using reference TRBV30 and TRBJ1-2, is SQTIHQWPATLVQPVGSPLSLECTVEGTSNPNLYWYRQAAGRGLQLLFYSVGIGQISSEVPQNLSASRPQDRQFILSSKKLLLSDSGFYLCAEGNSNYGYTFGSGTRLTVV.

V and J are TRBV29-1 and TRBJ2-7; D is perhaps TRBD1 (6 bases). This CDR3 has 13 amino acids. Deletions cut 8 bases from V and 0 bases from J, with 14 bases between. From germline, CDR1 is SQVTM and CDR2 ANQGSEA. The chain's CDR3 is CSSTTGSSYEQYF. CDR3 sequence (DNA): TGCAGCTCCACGACAGGAAGCTCCTACGAGCAGTACTTC.